Listed below are T cell receptor beta chains from one sample, sequenced in a study of beta chain features in type 1 diabetes. Only in-frame clones appear in the TCRdb table, and some are missing; sequencing was by immunoSEQ multiplex PCR. The sample has 600,000 to 650,000 clones, around 16% seen once. Input material: naive CD4+ T cells from blood. These receptors were obtained from a young man in good health. CDR3s include the opening cysteine and the closing phenylalanine or tryptophan. D genes are given only for firm matches.

v_call	d_call	j_call	cdr3_aa
TRBV5-4	-	TRBJ1-1	CASSLAPENTEAFF
TRBV30	-	TRBJ2-3	CAWRKEPGTGTDTQYF
TRBV9	-	TRBJ2-1	CASSESGWNEQFF
TRBV28	-	TRBJ2-7	CASRSGAPYEQYF
TRBV9	TRBD2	TRBJ2-3	CASSFGTSGQFTDTQYF
TRBV18	-	TRBJ2-4	CASSPLPGWNIQYF
TRBV7-9	-	TRBJ1-4	CASSLGPLEKLFF
TRBV7-9	-	TRBJ1-4	CASSTPGTNEKLFF
TRBV7-2	TRBD2	TRBJ2-2	CASSFASGANTGELFF
TRBV19	TRBD1	TRBJ2-7	CASSRGQASSYEQYF
TRBV5-1	-	TRBJ2-1	CASSFVGVYNEQFF
TRBV18	-	TRBJ1-2	CASSDRGSGYTF
TRBV19	-	TRBJ1-2	CASSIGTVNYGYTF
TRBV5-1	-	TRBJ1-5	CASSERGYQPQHF
TRBV6-5	-	TRBJ2-7	CASSMARGWQYF
TRBV5-1	-	TRBJ2-7	CASSLVQGGYEQYF
TRBV4-1	-	TRBJ2-3	CASSHHGLRTDTQYF
TRBV27	TRBD2	TRBJ2-3	CASSLRGGLAASTDTQYF
TRBV6-6	-	TRBJ2-2	CASSSRQAGELFF
TRBV10-3	-	TRBJ2-5	CAISRKQGAETQYF
TRBV10-2	TRBD1	TRBJ2-6	CASSVARGTGANVLTF
TRBV28	-	TRBJ1-1	CASRPWTPGFGGTEAFF
TRBV10-3	TRBD1	TRBJ2-7	CAIQGVGQGPYEQYF
TRBV6-5	TRBD1	TRBJ2-2	CASSYGTGIGELFF
TRBV6-5	-	TRBJ1-2	CASSYERLLIYGYTF
TRBV2	-	TRBJ2-4	CASSVTAWSAKNIQYF
TRBV7-9	TRBD2	TRBJ2-5	CASSLGTSGRETQYF
TRBV27	TRBD1	TRBJ2-7	CASSTRDRVHEQYF
TRBV28	-	TRBJ2-1	CASWGAGVLNEQFF
TRBV23-1	TRBD1	TRBJ2-3	CASNLMDRPATDTQYF
TRBV7-9	-	TRBJ1-2	CASSLGESYGYTF
TRBV4-2	TRBD2	TRBJ2-2	CASSRSSGENTGELFF
TRBV5-1	-	TRBJ1-6	CASSPLGAINSPLHF
TRBV7-2	-	TRBJ2-1	CASSFTGTRKTYNEQFF
TRBV7-9	-	TRBJ1-1	CASRRERGTEAFF
TRBV9	TRBD1	TRBJ1-6	CASSVEGQGGNSPLHF
TRBV5-4	-	TRBJ1-2	CASTLRASYGYTF
TRBV5-1	TRBD1	TRBJ1-6	CASSFVPGQDSPLHF
TRBV5-6	-	TRBJ1-1	CASSFSGNTEAFF
TRBV11-2	-	TRBJ2-5	CASSLGRGETQYF
TRBV18	-	TRBJ1-1	CASSYMQGSYTEAFF
TRBV9	-	TRBJ2-2	CASSVATSTGELFF
TRBV9	-	TRBJ2-3	CASWKGPGADTQYF
TRBV2	TRBD1	TRBJ1-2	CASSPYTGGQGSGYTF
TRBV18	-	TRBJ2-5	CASSPQRQEKTQYF
TRBV15	TRBD2	TRBJ2-7	CATSREGGLAVPYEQYF
TRBV7-8	TRBD1	TRBJ2-7	CASRPNPGQISYEQYF